This T cell receptor beta chain was captured in a study of molecular identifiers for immune sequencing clone quantification. CDR1 and CDR2 from the germline V gene are SGHKS and YYEKEE (reference sequence). The CDR3 extends over 14 amino acids. The V end lost 4 bases, the J end lost 1 base, and 9 bases lay between the germline ends. With listed TCR primers and previously described methods, bulk TCR libraries were prepared. TCRdb reprocessed the PCR reads via MiXCR and lists one record per CDR3 protein. There are about 640,000 distinct CDR3 sequences in the sample; around 20% occur only once, and under 0.95% lies in the top ten. This clonotype was picked up many times.

V and J are TRBV5-5 and TRBJ1-5; D possibly corresponds to TRBD1 (6 bases). The source of this sequence is a human donor in good health. Some libraries in this study had Jurkat cell RNA spiked in. Sequenced material: naive CD8+ T cells from blood, with Jurkat cell RNA spiked in. Specified subset: FACS-sorted CD8+CD4-CCR7+CD45RA+ naive T cells. The CDR3 is CASSLGQSNQPQHF. Written as DNA, the CDR3 is TGTGCCAGCAGCCTTGGACAGAGCAATCAGCCCCAGCATTTT.